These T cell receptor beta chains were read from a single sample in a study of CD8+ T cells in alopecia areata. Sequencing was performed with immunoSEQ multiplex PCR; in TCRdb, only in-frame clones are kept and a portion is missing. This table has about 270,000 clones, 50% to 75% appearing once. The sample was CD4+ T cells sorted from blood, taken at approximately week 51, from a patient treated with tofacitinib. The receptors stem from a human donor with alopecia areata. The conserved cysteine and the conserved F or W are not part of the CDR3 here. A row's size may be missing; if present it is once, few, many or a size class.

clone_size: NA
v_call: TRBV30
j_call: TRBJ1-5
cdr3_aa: AWSVRGDQPQH

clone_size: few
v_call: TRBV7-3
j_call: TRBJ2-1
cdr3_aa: ASSLIAGSSYNEQF

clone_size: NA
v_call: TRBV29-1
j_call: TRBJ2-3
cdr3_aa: SVTPSGSDTQY

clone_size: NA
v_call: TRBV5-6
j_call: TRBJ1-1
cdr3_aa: ASSLVGDVHPHTEAF

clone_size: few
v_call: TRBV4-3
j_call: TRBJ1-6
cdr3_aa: ASSPGQPAYNSPLH

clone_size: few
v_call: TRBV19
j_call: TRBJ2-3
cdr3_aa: ASSVQASDTQY

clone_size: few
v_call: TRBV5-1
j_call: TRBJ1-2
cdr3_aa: ASSRGNYGYT

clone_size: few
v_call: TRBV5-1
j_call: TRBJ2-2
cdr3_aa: ASSLGSGLANTGELF

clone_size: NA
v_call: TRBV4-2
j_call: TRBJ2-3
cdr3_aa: ASSQKAGATTDTQY

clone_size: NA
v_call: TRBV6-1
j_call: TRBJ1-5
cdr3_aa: ASVLGGNQPQH

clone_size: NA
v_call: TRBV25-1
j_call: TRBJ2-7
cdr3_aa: ASSESTGPRYEQY

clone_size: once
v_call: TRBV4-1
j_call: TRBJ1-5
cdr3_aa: ASSQAGQGGNQPQH

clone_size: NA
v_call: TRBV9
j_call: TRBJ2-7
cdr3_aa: ASSVARHSYEQY

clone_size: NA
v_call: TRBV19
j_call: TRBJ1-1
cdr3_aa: ASNEGFDTEAF

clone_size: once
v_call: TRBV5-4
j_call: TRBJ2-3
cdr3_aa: ASRTTGTDTQY

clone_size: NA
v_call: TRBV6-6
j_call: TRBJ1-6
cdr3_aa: ATLTGSSYNSPLH

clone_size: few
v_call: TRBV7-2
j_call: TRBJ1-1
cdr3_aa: ASSSGQKGTEAF

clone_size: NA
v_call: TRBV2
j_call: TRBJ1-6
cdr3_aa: ASSEADRGNSPLH

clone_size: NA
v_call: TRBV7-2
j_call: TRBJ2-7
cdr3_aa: ASSLASARTYEQY

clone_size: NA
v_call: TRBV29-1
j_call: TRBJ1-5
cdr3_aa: SVRTDSNQPQH

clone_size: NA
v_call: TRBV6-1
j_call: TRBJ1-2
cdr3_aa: ASSGGQGDGYT

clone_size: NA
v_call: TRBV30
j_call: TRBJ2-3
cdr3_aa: AWSIRGAKDTQY

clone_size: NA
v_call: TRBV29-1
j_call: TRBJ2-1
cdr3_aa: SVEVDEQF

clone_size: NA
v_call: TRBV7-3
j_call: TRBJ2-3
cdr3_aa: ASSLDSGVTQY

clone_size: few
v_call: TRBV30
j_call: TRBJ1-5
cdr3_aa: AWSVTGNQPQH

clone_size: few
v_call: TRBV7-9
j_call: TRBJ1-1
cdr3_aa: ASSLIGGTLSTEAF

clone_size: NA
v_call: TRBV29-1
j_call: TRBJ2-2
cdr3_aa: SVRQGSTGELF

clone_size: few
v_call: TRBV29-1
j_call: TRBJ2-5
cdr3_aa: SVDPGIETQY

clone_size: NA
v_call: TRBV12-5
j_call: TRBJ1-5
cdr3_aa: ASGSLRGSNQPQH

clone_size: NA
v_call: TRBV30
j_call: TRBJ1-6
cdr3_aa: AWSPASGSPLH

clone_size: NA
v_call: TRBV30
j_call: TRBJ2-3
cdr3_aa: AWGQSTDTQY